This is a list of T cell receptor beta chains from one sample in a study of blood T cell repertoires in COVID-19. TCRdb keeps only in-frame clones here, not all; method: immunoSEQ multiplex PCR. The table includes approximately 160,000 clones, more than 85% detected once. Sequencing was performed on peripheral blood. The receptors shown here come from a man aged 50 to 60 with acute or convalescent COVID-19. CDR3s include the opening cysteine and the closing phenylalanine or tryptophan. Fields, in order: V gene, J gene, CDR3 length, clone size, D gene, CDR3 DNA, CDR3 protein. D genes are given only for firm matches. Size is omitted from some rows. Given values are once, few, many or a class for expanded clones.

V gene: TRBV28; J gene: TRBJ2-1; CDR3 length: 12; clone size: NA; D gene: NA; CDR3 DNA: TGTGCCAGCAGTCGTACCAGGGAAGGGCAGTTCTTC; CDR3 protein: CASSRTREGQFF
V gene: TRBV6-1; J gene: TRBJ2-3; CDR3 length: 16; clone size: few; D gene: TRBD2; CDR3 DNA: TGTGCCAGCAGTGGGTCTAGCGGGAGAGGCACAGATACGCAGTATTTT; CDR3 protein: CASSGSSGRGTDTQYF
V gene: TRBV28; J gene: TRBJ2-1; CDR3 length: 11; clone size: NA; D gene: NA; CDR3 DNA: TGTGCCAGCAGTTTACAGGTTGAGCAGTTCTTC; CDR3 protein: CASSLQVEQFF
V gene: TRBV6-1; J gene: TRBJ2-5; CDR3 length: 16; clone size: NA; D gene: TRBD2; CDR3 DNA: TGTGCCAGCAGTGAATTTGGGACTAGCGCCTCCGGGACCCAGTACTTC; CDR3 protein: CASSEFGTSASGTQYF
V gene: TRBV29-1; J gene: TRBJ2-2; CDR3 length: 13; clone size: NA; D gene: NA; CDR3 DNA: TGCAGCGGGCGGTCAGGGAACGCCGGGGAGCTGTTTTTT; CDR3 protein: CSGRSGNAGELFF
V gene: TRBV29-1; J gene: TRBJ1-4; CDR3 length: 13; clone size: NA; D gene: TRBD1; CDR3 DNA: TGCAGCGTGGACAGGGGTGGCGGTGAAAAACTGTTTTTT; CDR3 protein: CSVDRGGGEKLFF
V gene: TRBV7-8; J gene: TRBJ2-3; CDR3 length: 16; clone size: NA; D gene: TRBD2; CDR3 DNA: TGTGCCAGCAGCCCCTATAAAGCGGGAGAGGGAGATACGCAGTATTTT; CDR3 protein: CASSPYKAGEGDTQYF
V gene: TRBV28; J gene: TRBJ1-5; CDR3 length: 14; clone size: NA; D gene: TRBD1; CDR3 DNA: TGTGCCAGCAACCTAGGGGGACAGTATCAGCCCCAGCATTTT; CDR3 protein: CASNLGGQYQPQHF
V gene: TRBV4-1; J gene: TRBJ2-6; CDR3 length: 17; clone size: NA; D gene: NA; CDR3 DNA: TGCGCCAGCAGCCAAGATCCGACACGTACTGGGGCCAACGTCCTGACTTTC; CDR3 protein: CASSQDPTRTGANVLTF
V gene: TRBV6-5; J gene: TRBJ1-4; CDR3 length: 14; clone size: NA; D gene: NA; CDR3 DNA: TGTGCCAGCAGCAGGGTAGGGGAGGGTGAAAAACTGTTTTTT; CDR3 protein: CASSRVGEGEKLFF
V gene: TRBV6-2/TRBV6-3; J gene: TRBJ2-1; CDR3 length: 15; clone size: NA; D gene: NA; CDR3 DNA: TGTGCCAGCAGCTTCAGGAGGACAGCCTACAATGAGCAGTTCTTC; CDR3 protein: CASSFRRTAYNEQFF
V gene: TRBV10-3; J gene: TRBJ2-2; CDR3 length: 17; clone size: NA; D gene: TRBD1; CDR3 DNA: TGTGCCATCAGCCCGACGCAGGGGGTGGCTGACACCGGGGAGCTGTTTTTT; CDR3 protein: CAISPTQGVADTGELFF
V gene: TRBV5-5; J gene: TRBJ1-2; CDR3 length: 13; clone size: NA; D gene: TRBD1; CDR3 DNA: TGTGCCAGCAGCTCCCGACAGGGAGAGGGCTACACCTTC; CDR3 protein: CASSSRQGEGYTF
V gene: TRBV7-2; J gene: TRBJ2-3; CDR3 length: 14; clone size: NA; D gene: NA; CDR3 DNA: TGTGCCAGCAGCTATCTGGACTACACAGATACGCAGTATTTT; CDR3 protein: CASSYLDYTDTQYF
V gene: TRBV19; J gene: TRBJ1-5; CDR3 length: 15; clone size: NA; D gene: NA; CDR3 DNA: TGTGCCAGTAGTATGCGCGGAAGTAGCAATCAGCCCCAGCATTTT; CDR3 protein: CASSMRGSSNQPQHF
V gene: TRBV6-5; J gene: TRBJ1-1; CDR3 length: 14; clone size: once; D gene: NA; CDR3 DNA: TGTGCCAGCAGTTATAGGGACACGATTTCTGAAGCTTTCTTT; CDR3 protein: CASSYRDTISEAFF
V gene: TRBV11-2; J gene: TRBJ1-3; CDR3 length: 14; clone size: once; D gene: NA; CDR3 DNA: TGTGCCAGCAGCTTAGGAGGGACTGGAAACACCATATATTTT; CDR3 protein: CASSLGGTGNTIYF
V gene: TRBV11-2; J gene: TRBJ2-5; CDR3 length: 14; clone size: NA; D gene: TRBD2; CDR3 DNA: TGTGCCAGCAGGGAAGCGGGAGGCCAAGAGACCCAGTACTTC; CDR3 protein: CASREAGGQETQYF
V gene: TRBV7-3; J gene: TRBJ2-2; CDR3 length: 19; clone size: NA; D gene: TRBD2; CDR3 DNA: TGTGCCAGCAGCTTCCCCGGACTAGCGGGAGGGCCGGGCACCGGGGAGCTGTTTTTT; CDR3 protein: CASSFPGLAGGPGTGELFF
V gene: TRBV30; J gene: TRBJ2-2; CDR3 length: 14; clone size: NA; D gene: TRBD1; CDR3 DNA: TGTGCCTGGAGTGTCAGGGGGCTCACCGGGGAGCTGTTTTTT; CDR3 protein: CAWSVRGLTGELFF
V gene: TRBV6-2/TRBV6-3; J gene: TRBJ1-6; CDR3 length: 16; clone size: NA; D gene: NA; CDR3 DNA: TGTGCCAGCAGCCCCGACAGAAACTCCTATAATTCACCCCTCCACTTT; CDR3 protein: CASSPDRNSYNSPLHF
V gene: TRBV27; J gene: TRBJ2-5; CDR3 length: 13; clone size: NA; D gene: NA; CDR3 DNA: TGTGCCAACTTCCGGGACAACCAAGAGACCCAGTACTTC; CDR3 protein: CANFRDNQETQYF
V gene: TRBV27; J gene: TRBJ2-7; CDR3 length: 16; clone size: NA; D gene: TRBD1; CDR3 DNA: TGTGCCAGCAGTTTGTCCAGGGGGCGTCTTCGTGGGGAGCAGTACTTC; CDR3 protein: CASSLSRGRLRGEQYF
V gene: TRBV27; J gene: TRBJ2-3; CDR3 length: 16; clone size: NA; D gene: NA; CDR3 DNA: TGTGCCAGCAGTTTATCGGGCAGGGTTCGTTCGGATACGCAGTATTTT; CDR3 protein: CASSLSGRVRSDTQYF
V gene: TRBV12-2; J gene: TRBJ1-3; CDR3 length: 17; clone size: few; D gene: NA; CDR3 DNA: TGTGCAAGTCGCCCGGGACAGGGATCGGGGTCTGGAAACACCATATATTTT; CDR3 protein: CASRPGQGSGSGNTIYF
V gene: TRBV27; J gene: TRBJ2-7; CDR3 length: 17; clone size: NA; D gene: TRBD2; CDR3 DNA: TGTGCCAGCAGTTTATACCATCCGGGACTAGCTGAATACGAGCAGTACTTC; CDR3 protein: CASSLYHPGLAEYEQYF
V gene: TRBV7-8; J gene: TRBJ1-3; CDR3 length: 12; clone size: few; D gene: NA; CDR3 DNA: TGTGCCAGCAGCGAGAGGGGAAACACCATATATTTT; CDR3 protein: CASSERGNTIYF
V gene: TRBV5-1; J gene: TRBJ1-2; CDR3 length: 15; clone size: NA; D gene: NA; CDR3 DNA: TGCGCCAGCAGCTCGGGGGACGGATACTACTATGGCTACACCTTC; CDR3 protein: CASSSGDGYYYGYTF
V gene: TRBV3-1/TRBV3-2; J gene: TRBJ1-2; CDR3 length: 14; clone size: NA; D gene: NA; CDR3 DNA: TGTGCCAGCAGCCTAGGGGTAAATGGCTATGGCCACACCTTC; CDR3 protein: CASSLGVNGYGHTF
V gene: TRBV4-2; J gene: TRBJ2-5; CDR3 length: 14; clone size: NA; D gene: TRBD2; CDR3 DNA: TGTGCCAGCAGCCCCGCGGGAGCCTCGGAGACCCAGTACTTC; CDR3 protein: CASSPAGASETQYF
V gene: TRBV9; J gene: TRBJ1-1; CDR3 length: 14; clone size: NA; D gene: TRBD1; CDR3 DNA: TGTGCCAGCAGCGTAGGGACAGGGAAGAATGAAGCTTTCTTT; CDR3 protein: CASSVGTGKNEAFF
V gene: TRBV24-1; J gene: TRBJ1-2; CDR3 length: 13; clone size: NA; D gene: NA; CDR3 DNA: TGTGCCACCAGAAAAGCGGAAGGTCATGGCTACACCTTC; CDR3 protein: CATRKAEGHGYTF